The 6 T cell receptor beta chains below all came from one sample that was sequenced in a study of blood T cell repertoires in COVID-19. Profiling relied on immunoSEQ multiplex PCR, and the TCRdb table lists in-frame clones only, not all of them. The sample yields 150,000 to 200,000 clones, approximately 80% seen once. Material: peripheral blood. These TCRs come from a woman in her thirties or forties with COVID-19, enrolled during active disease.

The chain couples TRBV7-2 to TRBJ2-3; 7 positions agree with TRBD2. The germline V gene has CDR1 SGHTA and CDR2 FQGNSA. V gave up 9 bases and J gave up 2 bases; unmatched junction bases: 5. The CDR3 runs 13 residues. The CDR3 spells CARGTTNTDTQYF. CDR3 DNA: TGTGCCAGAGGGACTACCAACACAGATACGCAGTATTTT.

This clone has only one observation. The chain joins TRBV5-4 to TRBJ2-2; 7 bases map to TRBD1. The V segment lost 3 bases and the J segment 0 bases; nucleotides outside the gene matches: 11. This CDR3 has 18 amino acids. Germline CDR1 is SGHNT and CDR2 is YYREEE (reference sequence). In DNA form, the CDR3 reads TGTGCCAGCAGCTCCTATACAGGGGACAGCGCGAACACCGGGGAGCTGTTTTTT. Encoded protein: CASSSYTGDSANTGELFF.

The chain employs TRBV7-8 and TRBJ2-3; 12 bases map to TRBD2. V lost 1 base and J lost 5; bases outside the gene matches: 7. This CDR3 spans 17 amino acids. The V gene's germline CDR1 is SGHVS and CDR2 FQNEAQ. DNA for the CDR3: TGTGCCAGCAGCTTAGACCCTAGCGGGAGGGCAGGAGATACGCAGTATTTT. It specifies CASSLDPSGRAGDTQYF.

V is TRBV6-1 and J is TRBJ2-7, with TRBD1 as a possible D gene (6 bases). Germline V gives CDR1 MNHNS, CDR2 SASEGT. V was pared by 3 bases and J by 3 bases, with 15 bases between. CDR3 length equals 15 residues. The DNA for the CDR3 is TGTGCCAGCAGTGAGTTGACAGGAAAAGGCTACGAGCAGTACTTC. Translating gives CASSELTGKGYEQYF.

This chain connects TRBV10-3 to TRBJ1-1; 7 nucleotides align to TRBD1. This CDR3 is 15 amino acids long. The germline gives CDR1 ENHRY, CDR2 SYGVKD. The trim removed 3 bases at V and 1 base at J, leaving 5 bases unmatched. CDR3 coding DNA: TGTGCCATCAGTGAAGAGGACAGGAGGAACACTGAAGCTTTCTTT. Its translation: CAISEEDRRNTEAFF.

There are many counts of this clone. The V and J genes are TRBV7-9 and TRBJ2-2, with a weak D call TRBD1 (6 bases). This CDR3 comprises 16 residues. Trimming stripped 7 bases from V and 1 base from J, with 16 bases between. The germline gives CDR1 SEHNR, CDR2 FQNEAQ (reference sequence). The CDR3 is CASTITTGMNTGELFF. The CDR3 region has the DNA TGTGCCAGCACCATAACAACAGGGATGAACACCGGGGAGCTGTTTTTT.